The sequence of this TCR beta chain was determined in a study of blood T cell repertoires in COVID-19. The CDR3 totals 15 residues. The V gene end was trimmed by 4 bases and the J gene end by 5 bases; junction bases not matched to a gene: 4. The germline CDR1 and CDR2 sequences are MNHNY and SVGAGI (reference sequence). This clone was detected only once. Sequenced by immunoSEQ multiplex PCR; TCRdb stores in-frame clones only, minus some. The repertoire holds 60,000 to 80,000 clones, around nine tenths seen once, with 1% in the top ten. The chain uses TRBV6-6 and TRBJ1-5; 11 bases map to TRBD1. The source material was peripheral blood. The source is a man aged 65 to 79 with acute or convalescent COVID-19. The CDR3 loop is CASSLPGQGDQPQHF. The CDR3 coding sequence is TGTGCCAGCAGTTTGCCGGGACAGGGGGATCAGCCCCAGCATTTT.